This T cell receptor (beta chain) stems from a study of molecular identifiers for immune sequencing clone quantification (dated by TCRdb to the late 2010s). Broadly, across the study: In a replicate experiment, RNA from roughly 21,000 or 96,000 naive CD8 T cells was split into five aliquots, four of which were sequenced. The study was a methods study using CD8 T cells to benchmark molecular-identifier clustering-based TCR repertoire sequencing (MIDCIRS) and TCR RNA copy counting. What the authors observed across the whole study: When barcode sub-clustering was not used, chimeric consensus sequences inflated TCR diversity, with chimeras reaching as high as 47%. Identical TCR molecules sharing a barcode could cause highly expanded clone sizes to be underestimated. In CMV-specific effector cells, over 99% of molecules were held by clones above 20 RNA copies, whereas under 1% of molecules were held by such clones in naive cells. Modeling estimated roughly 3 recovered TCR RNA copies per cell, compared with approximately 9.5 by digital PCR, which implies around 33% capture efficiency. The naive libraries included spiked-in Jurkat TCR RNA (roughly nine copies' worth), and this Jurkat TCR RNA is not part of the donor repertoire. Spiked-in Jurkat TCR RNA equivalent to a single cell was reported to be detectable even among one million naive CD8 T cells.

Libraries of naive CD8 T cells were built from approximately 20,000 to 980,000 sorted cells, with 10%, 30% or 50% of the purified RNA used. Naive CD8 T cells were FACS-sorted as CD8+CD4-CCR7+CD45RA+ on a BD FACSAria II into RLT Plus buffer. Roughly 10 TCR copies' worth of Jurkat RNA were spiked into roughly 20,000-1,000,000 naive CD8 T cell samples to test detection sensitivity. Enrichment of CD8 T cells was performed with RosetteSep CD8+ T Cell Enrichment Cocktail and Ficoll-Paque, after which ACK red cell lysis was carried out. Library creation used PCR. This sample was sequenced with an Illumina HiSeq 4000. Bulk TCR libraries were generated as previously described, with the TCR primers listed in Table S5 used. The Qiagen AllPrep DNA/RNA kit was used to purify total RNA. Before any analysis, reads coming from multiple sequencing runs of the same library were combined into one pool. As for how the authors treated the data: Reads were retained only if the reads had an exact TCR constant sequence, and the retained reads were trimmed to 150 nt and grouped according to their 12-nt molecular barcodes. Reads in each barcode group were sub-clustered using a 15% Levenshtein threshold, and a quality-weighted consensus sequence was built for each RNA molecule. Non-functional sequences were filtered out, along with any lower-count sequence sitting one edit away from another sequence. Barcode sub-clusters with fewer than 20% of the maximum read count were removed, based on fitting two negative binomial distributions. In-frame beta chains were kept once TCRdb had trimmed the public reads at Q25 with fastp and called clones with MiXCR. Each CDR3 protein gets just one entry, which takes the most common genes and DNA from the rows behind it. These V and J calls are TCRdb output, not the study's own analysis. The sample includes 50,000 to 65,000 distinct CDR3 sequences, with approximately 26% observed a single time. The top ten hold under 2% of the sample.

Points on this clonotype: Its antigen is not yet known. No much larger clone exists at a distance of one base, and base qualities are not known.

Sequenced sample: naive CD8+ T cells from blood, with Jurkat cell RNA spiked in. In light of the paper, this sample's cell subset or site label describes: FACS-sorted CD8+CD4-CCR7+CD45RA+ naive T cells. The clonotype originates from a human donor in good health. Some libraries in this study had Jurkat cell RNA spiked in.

The CDR3 loop reads CASSPGDTEAFF. The nucleotide sequence is given as TGTGCCAGCAGCCCAGGGGACACTGAAGCTTTCTTT. The sequence joins TRBV11-2 to TRBJ1-1; tentative D gene TRBD1, with 6 bases matching. Spanning cysteine to phenylalanine, the CDR3 consists of 12 amino acids. The kept DNA is CDR3 alone, 36 bases in frame from the first base. V is pared back by 5 bases and J by 3 bases, with 7 bases lying between the germline termini. CDR1 and CDR2, looked up from the germline V gene, are SGHAT and FQNNGV. The CDR3 plus the reference TRBV11-2 and TRBJ1-1 genes for the other parts give the full variable domain: EAGVAQSPRYKIIEKRQSVAFWCNPISGHATLYWYQQILGQGPKLLIQFQNNGVVDDSQLPKDRFSAERLKGVDSTLKIQPAKLEDSAVYLCASSPGDTEAFFGQGTRLTVV.